These T cell receptor beta chains were read from a single sample in a study of PD-1 blockade in classical Hodgkin lymphoma. The assay was immunoSEQ multiplex PCR, and TCRdb's table has in-frame clones only and misses some. The sample holds 20,000 to 25,000 clones, around nine tenths seen once. The sample was CD4+ T cells from blood. These receptors all stem from a human donor with classical Hodgkin lymphoma. CDR3s include the opening cysteine and the closing phenylalanine or tryptophan. The D gene is left open where the match is weak. Size is omitted from some rows. Given values are once, few, many or a class for expanded clones.

v_gene	j_gene	abundance	len	d_gene	CDR3nt	CDR3aa
TRBV6-1	TRBJ2-1	NA	15	TRBD2	TGTGCCAGCAGTGAAAGAGCGGGAGGTTACAATGAGCAGTTCTTC	CASSERAGGYNEQFF
TRBV10-2	TRBJ2-1	once	17	NA	TGCGCCAGCAGTGAGTCTCTAGGGGGGGGTTCAGGGAATGAGCAGTTCTTC	CASSESLGGGSGNEQFF
TRBV9	TRBJ2-1	NA	17	TRBD1	TGTGCCAGCAGCGTTGGTTTGACAGGGGTGGGTCAACTTGAGCAGTTCTTC	CASSVGLTGVGQLEQFF
TRBV5-8	TRBJ1-1	NA	15	NA	TGTGCCAGCAGCTTCTTTCTTAGGGTTGGCACTGAAGCTTTCTTT	CASSFFLRVGTEAFF
TRBV2	TRBJ1-1	NA	14	NA	TGTGCCAGAAAGGGAATCACAGGGAACACTGAAGCTTTCTTT	CARKGITGNTEAFF
TRBV7-1	TRBJ1-5	NA	15	NA	TGTGCCAGCAGCTCTCAGGGAATCGTCAATCAGCCCCAGCATTTT	CASSSQGIVNQPQHF
TRBV4-1	TRBJ2-2	NA	18	TRBD2	TGCGCCAGCAGCCAGGTCCCGAGGCGGGGGGGCCTACCCGGGGAGCTGTTTTTT	CASSQVPRRGGLPGELFF
TRBV19	TRBJ2-1	NA	19	TRBD2	TGTGCCAGTAGTATAGGTCGGCGGGAGGCCACGATGGCGCGCAATGAGCAGTTCTTC	CASSIGRREATMARNEQFF
TRBV4-3	TRBJ1-4	NA	15	NA	TGCGCCAGCAGCCAAGATAACAGACTTAATGAAAAACTGTTTTTT	CASSQDNRLNEKLFF
TRBV7-2	TRBJ2-5	NA	14	NA	TGTGCCAGCAGCCTTTACAGGGTCCAAGAGACCCAGTACTTC	CASSLYRVQETQYF
TRBV14	TRBJ1-2	NA	18	NA	TGTGCCAGCAGCCAAGATCAGGGTTTTCCAAGGAACGACTATGGCTACACCTTC	CASSQDQGFPRNDYGYTF
TRBV7-9	TRBJ2-3	once	13	NA	TGTGCCAGCAGCTACACCAGCACAGATACGCAGTATTTT	CASSYTSTDTQYF
TRBV2	TRBJ2-7	NA	16	TRBD2	TGTGCCAGCAGGGAGGCGGGGGGATCTGGTTCCTACGAGCAGTACTTC	CASREAGGSGSYEQYF
TRBV19	TRBJ1-5	few	13	NA	TGTGCCAGTAGCCGGGACACCAATCAGCCCCAGCATTTT	CASSRDTNQPQHF
TRBV5-5	TRBJ2-7	NA	14	NA	TGTGCCAGCAGCTTGCCCGCAGGGGCCTACGAGCAGTACTTC	CASSLPAGAYEQYF
TRBV7-2	TRBJ2-2	NA	15	TRBD2	TGTGCCAGCAGCCTTAGCGGGAGGATATCCGGGGAGCTGTTTTTT	CASSLSGRISGELFF
TRBV7-9	TRBJ2-7	NA	13	NA	TGTGCCAGCAGCCGTGGGACCGCAAACGAGCAGTACTTC	CASSRGTANEQYF
TRBV27	TRBJ1-3	NA	15	NA	TGTGCCAGCAGTAAAATCGGGGGCTCTGGAAACACCATATATTTT	CASSKIGGSGNTIYF
TRBV6-5	TRBJ1-6	once	16	NA	TGTGCCAGCAGTTACTCCGGCAACACCCATAATTCACCCCTCCACTTT	CASSYSGNTHNSPLHF
TRBV9	TRBJ2-2	NA	11	NA	TGTGCCAGCAGCGAAAACGGGGAGCTGTTTTTT	CASSENGELFF
TRBV7-2	TRBJ1-5	NA	16	NA	TGTGCCAGCAGCTTAGCAGGGATTATGAGCAATCAGCCCCAGCATTTT	CASSLAGIMSNQPQHF
TRBV5-1	TRBJ2-7	NA	15	TRBD1	TGCGCCAGCAGCTTTAAGGGACAGGGGGCGTTTGAGCAGTACTTC	CASSFKGQGAFEQYF
TRBV28	TRBJ1-2	NA	13	NA	TGTGCCAGCAGTCCTCCAGAGCGATATGGCTACACCTTC	CASSPPERYGYTF
TRBV5-6	TRBJ1-2	NA	11	NA	TGTGCCAGCAGCTTGGCCAGGGGCTACACCTTC	CASSLARGYTF
TRBV7-6	TRBJ2-2	NA	13	NA	TGTGCCAGCGCAGTGGCGAACACCGGGGAGCTGTTTTTT	CASAVANTGELFF
TRBV11-2	TRBJ1-6	NA	15	NA	TGTGCCACCCAAAGGGACGGTGGTTATAATTCACCCCTCCACTTT	CATQRDGGYNSPLHF
TRBV27	TRBJ1-6	NA	13	NA	TGTGCCAGCAGTTTTGGGTATAATTCACCCCTCCACTTT	CASSFGYNSPLHF
TRBV4-3	TRBJ2-7	NA	14	NA	TGCGCCAGCAGCCAAGATGTGGGCTCCTACGAGCAGTACTTC	CASSQDVGSYEQYF
TRBV9	TRBJ1-3	NA	14	NA	TGTGCCAGCAGCGCCCGACCAGGGCGGGACACCATATATTTT	CASSARPGRDTIYF
TRBV7-2	TRBJ1-6	few	15	TRBD1	TGTGCCAGCAGCCCTCACGGACAGGCTAATTCACCCCTCCACTTT	CASSPHGQANSPLHF
TRBV7-9	TRBJ1-2	few	16	NA	TGTGCCAGCAGCTTAGAATTGGGTCGGGACCACTATGGCTACACCTTC	CASSLELGRDHYGYTF
TRBV19	TRBJ1-2	NA	16	TRBD1	TGTGCCAGTAGTAGAAGGGCCGGGACAGCTAACTATGGCTACACCTTC	CASSRRAGTANYGYTF
TRBV2	TRBJ1-1	NA	16	TRBD1	TGTGCCAGCAGTGGGGACGAGGGACAGGGGGTCACTGAAGCTTTCTTT	CASSGDEGQGVTEAFF
TRBV15	TRBJ1-1	NA	13	NA	TGTGCCACCAGGCCTTATATGGGGGGTGAAGCTTTCTTT	CATRPYMGGEAFF
TRBV15	TRBJ1-4	NA	12	NA	TGTGCCACCAGTTTTCGGGGTGAAAAACTGTTTTTT	CATSFRGEKLFF
TRBV6-5	TRBJ2-7	once	15	TRBD1	TGTGCCAGCAGGAGGTTGGGACAGGGGGTTAACGAGCAGTACTTC	CASRRLGQGVNEQYF
TRBV2	TRBJ1-5	NA	16	NA	TGTGCCAGCAGTGAAAATGGACCAAATAGCAATCAGCCCCAGCATTTT	CASSENGPNSNQPQHF
TRBV6-1	TRBJ2-5	NA	12	TRBD2	TGTGCCAGCACCCTAGCGGGAGAGACCCAGTACTTC	CASTLAGETQYF
TRBV14	TRBJ1-4	NA	15	NA	TGTGCCAGCAGCCAAGGTCTGGGAGGAGGTGAAAAACTGTTTTTT	CASSQGLGGGEKLFF
TRBV6-5	TRBJ2-5	NA	14	NA	TGTGCCAGCAGTACTGACAGGACCCAAGAGACCCAGTACTTC	CASSTDRTQETQYF